This T cell receptor (beta chain) was observed in a study of T cells in Graves' hyperthyroidism and ophthalmopathy (dated by TCRdb to between 2019 and 2020). With respect to the entire study: Peripheral blood was sampled at the time of initial diagnosis, prior to any treatment. To identify distinguishing TCR V-J signatures, a discovery cohort of around 100 patients was used, comprising 43 with Graves' ophthalmopathy and approximately 57 with stable Graves' hyperthyroidism. Prospective prediction of ophthalmopathy was tested in an independent validation cohort consisting of under 20 hyperthyroidism patients and some 16 patients who later progressed to ophthalmopathy. The roughly 90 discovery patients were divided at random into training and test sets in a 7:3 ratio. Thyroid tissue and blood T-cell repertoires from more than five Graves' hyperthyroidism patients were also compared in the study. After blood sampling, hyperthyroidism patients were treated with methimazole at a starting dose of 30 mg daily, and ophthalmopathy patients were treated with high-dose intravenous methylprednisolone. According to the paper, TCR Vbeta CDR3 sequencing was carried out on 135 peripheral blood samples, which came from approximately 41 ophthalmopathy, about 75 hyperthyroidism and about 17 progressor patients.

Graves' hyperthyroidism was defined as stable when no progression to ophthalmopathy occurred over 18 months of follow-up. The hyperthyroidism patients were between 18 and 65 years old and newly diagnosed, with a disease duration of less than 2 months. Patients with uncontrolled infections, other autoimmune diseases, pregnancy or lactation were excluded. Diagnoses were established on the basis of clinical symptoms, serum thyroxine and TRAb, thyroid ultrasound, and orbital computed tomography. PBMCs were separated from roughly 9.6 ml of fresh peripheral blood using Ficoll-Paque density gradient centrifugation. Total RNA was extracted using Trizol reagent, and RNA quality was assessed on an Agilent 2100 Bioanalyzer. What the research found in general, with its limitations: During validation, the model predicted progression to ophthalmopathy a median of around 6 months ahead of onset, with around 70% sensitivity and 72.22% specificity. No statistical method was used to set the sample size in advance, and investigators knew the group allocation. Ophthalmopathy was separated from stable hyperthyroidism by a 13 V-J signature model, with about 86% sensitivity and roughly 81% specificity obtained in cross-validation and 80%/75% obtained in testing. Blood samples also contained most of the expanded thyroid clonotypes (frequency above 0.001), which suggests that blood repertoires may reflect thyroid immune responses.

Taken from cysteine to phenylalanine, the CDR3 has 15 residues. The read is trimmed to its CDR3 DNA, 45 bases read in frame from base 1. CDR1 and CDR2 are drawn from the germline V gene: SGHRS, YFSETQ. Germline trimming amounts to 3 bases on V and 0 bases on J, with 3 as the count of junction bases outside the gene matches. This clonotype has ten or more counts. Its antigen remains unidentified. Base qualities were left out, and no much larger clone turns up one base away. TCR beta CDR3 regions were amplified from RNA transcripts. The TCR CDR3 was subjected to a first round of RT-PCR using the HTBI primer set and the Qiagen OneStep RT-PCR kit. The libraries were constructed in a second round of multiplex PCR and then size-selected and purified. Sequencing of the libraries was done on an Illumina HiSeq2000 using paired-end 100 bp reads. The authors processed their data as follows. SOAPnuke was used to process the raw data, with reads discarded if the reads contained adapters or uncalled bases, had a mean Phred below 15, or lacked an exact constant-primer or identifier match. High-quality paired reads were merged with COPE v1.2.5, and unique nucleotide sequences were defined as clonotypes. MiTCR v1.1 was used to align the clonotypes against IMGT TRBV, TRBD and TRBJ reference segments. Analysis was restricted to V-J combinations with a frequency above 0.0001, which covered roughly 99% of repertoires. The TCS score was defined as the ratio of F50 (clonal expansion) to E x V (chaos), calculated using BLOSUM62-based TCRdist between CDR3 peptides within each V-J. Welch's t-statistics and random forest reduced approximately 520 V-J features to under 15, which were used in a naive Bayes classifier (R e1071). Using fastp trimming at Q25 and MiXCR clonotype assembly, TCRdb reanalyzed the public sequencing data and kept in-frame beta chains. Rows matching on CDR3 protein sequence are summarized as one entry with the most common DNA and genes. For this entry, the V and J calls and clone size follow TCRdb and not the study's own pipeline. This sample lists approximately 200,000 distinct CDR3 sequences; about 16% were detected once. The ten most abundant clones make up about 45% of the sample.

The chain employs TRBV5-1 and TRBJ1-5; 7 bases in the middle match TRBD1. The sequence came from a man aged 35 to 55 with Graves' hyperthyroidism. Sample: blood. In nucleotides, the sequence is TGCGCCAGCAGCTCGGGGACAGATAGCAATCAGCCCCAGCATTTT. This codes for CASSSGTDSNQPQHF. The variable domain in full, with residues beyond the CDR3 obtained from the reference TRBV5-1 and TRBJ1-5 genes, is KAGVTQTPRYLIKTRGQQVTLSCSPISGHRSVSWYQQTPGQGLQFLFEYFSETQRNKGNFPGRFSGRQFSNSRSEMNVSTLELGDSALYLCASSSGTDSNQPQHFGDGTRLSIL.